The entry below gives a single T cell receptor (beta chain) sequence along with its context. Its antigen target is currently unknown. Germline and junction disagree at one end, which may indicate a read error. The sample comes from a study of cytomegalovirus exposure and HLA in healthy donors (dated by TCRdb to about 2017). For the study in its entirety: According to a later analysis, the approximately 130 validation repertoires were produced on the same platform as the 666 repertoires of the first cohort. The study was designed to test whether signatures of past pathogen exposure could be identified by cataloging public T cell receptors. Besides the first cohort of 500 to 700 subjects, a separate validation cohort made up of 120 different subjects was used. To predict cytomegalovirus infection status, the study combined high-throughput TCR immunosequencing, statistical association of individual TCRs with disease status, and machine learning. What the study reported, not specific to this receptor: Cytomegalovirus status was reported to be diagnosed by the classifier with high specificity and sensitivity in both the original and validation cohorts. While some public TCRs were present in many individuals, most TCR sequences turned up only very rarely across donors. In the study, approximately 160 TCR beta chains were listed as associated with cytomegalovirus. The authors suggested that the approach could potentially be extended to other disease states and immunological phenotypes. In vitro tests confirmed that a few of the cytomegalovirus-associated TCR beta chains recognize cytomegalovirus antigens. A later analysis found that TCRs clustered in the first cohort also tended to co-occur in the 110 or so validation repertoires, with 94% of cluster scores above 0. A later analysis had no HLA typing for the validation cohort, so co-occurrence there was scored across all 120 repertoires.

Receptor libraries were prepared by the immunoSEQ multiplex PCR assay. On the study's bioinformatics: To diagnose cytomegalovirus status from the catalog of TCR beta chain sequences, a statistical classification framework was built. As stored in TCRdb, this immuneACCESS dataset retains in-frame rearrangements with V and J assigned. A fraction of the clones does not appear; measured against another copy, unresolved V genes explain less than half of the discrepancy, and the remainder lacks a known reason. V, J and clone size are those of that table, while D and trimming were read from the DNA. The sample contains fewer than 200,000 clones, less than 85% of them found a single time. Of the sample, approximately 15% is held by the ten largest clones. The donors belonged to the validation cohort of 90 to 150 subjects, which was separate from the roughly 670-subject first cohort. CDR1 and CDR2, per the germline V gene, are LGHNA and YNFKEQ. The CDR3 runs 15 residues from the cysteine to the phenylalanine. The only DNA kept is the CDR3, 45 bases in frame from the first base.

The source is a man aged 18 to 30 in good health and CMV-seropositive. The chain joins TRBV4-2 to TRBJ2-7; no confident D gene assignment can be made. Specimen: PBMCs. The nucleotide sequence is TGTGCCAGCAGCCAAGAGGTGACATTTTCCTCCGAGCAGTACTTC. It translates as CASSQEVTFSSEQYF.